This TCR beta chain was documented in a study of cytomegalovirus exposure and HLA in healthy donors. Study-level background: Out of around 360 genotyped donors, less than 90% belonged to the Caucasian-associated ancestry cluster.

PCR involved 60 Vbeta and 13 Jbeta primers. Profiling relied on immunoSEQ multiplex PCR, and the TCRdb table lists in-frame clones only, not all of them. Of roughly 80,000 clones listed, 62% are singletons. Between the trimmed V and J ends, which lost 5 bases and 4 bases, there was a span of 16 bases. Germline values: CDR1 SQVTM, CDR2 ANQGSEA. The CDR3 runs 14 residues. The study's findings and limits: The authors excluded some V segments, including TRBV6-2 and TRBV6-3, as indistinguishable. It is likely that the observed cluster of highly shared sequence variants was a sequencing artifact. Later on, analysis showed that most CMV-associated TCR beta chains appeared to be HLA-restricted.

Remarks on this clone: Its antigen is undetermined.

The sequence came from a male donor in good health and CMV-seropositive. This chain joins TRBV29-1 and TRBJ2-3, with TRBD1 as a possible D gene (6 bases). Sequencing input: PBMCs. The CDR3 spells CSVRGQPGADTQYF. Written as DNA, the CDR3 is TGCAGCGTTCGCGGACAACCAGGGGCAGATACGCAGTATTTT.